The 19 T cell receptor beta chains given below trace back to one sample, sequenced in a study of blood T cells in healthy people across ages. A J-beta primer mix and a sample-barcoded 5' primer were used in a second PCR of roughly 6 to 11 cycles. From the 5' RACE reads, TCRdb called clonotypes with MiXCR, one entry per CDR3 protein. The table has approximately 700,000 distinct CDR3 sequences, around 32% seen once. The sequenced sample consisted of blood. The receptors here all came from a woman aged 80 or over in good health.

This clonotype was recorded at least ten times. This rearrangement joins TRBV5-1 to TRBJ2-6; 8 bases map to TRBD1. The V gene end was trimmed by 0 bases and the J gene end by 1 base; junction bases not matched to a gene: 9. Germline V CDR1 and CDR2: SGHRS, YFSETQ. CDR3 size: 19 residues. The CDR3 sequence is CASSLVGRGLSSGANVLTF. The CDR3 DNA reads TGCGCCAGCAGCTTGGTCGGCAGGGGGCTAAGTTCTGGGGCCAACGTCCTGACTTTC.

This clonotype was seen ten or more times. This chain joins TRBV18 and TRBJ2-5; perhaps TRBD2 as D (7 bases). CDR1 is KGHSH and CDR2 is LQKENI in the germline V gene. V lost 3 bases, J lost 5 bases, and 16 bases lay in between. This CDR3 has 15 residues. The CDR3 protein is CASSPGRGAWETQYF. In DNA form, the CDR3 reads TGTGCCAGCTCACCCGGCCGGGGGGCCTGGGAGACCCAGTACTTC.

The CDR3 sequence is CASSAGTADQPQHF. The CDR3 DNA follows: TGTGCCAGTAGCGCCGGGACAGCTGATCAGCCCCAGCATTTT. J is TRBJ1-5 and V is TRBV19; 7 bases line up with TRBD1. This CDR3 has 14 residues. Germline CDR1 is LNHDA and CDR2 is SQIVND (reference sequence). V shed 6 bases, J shed 5 bases, and the junction held 7 bases outside the gene matches.

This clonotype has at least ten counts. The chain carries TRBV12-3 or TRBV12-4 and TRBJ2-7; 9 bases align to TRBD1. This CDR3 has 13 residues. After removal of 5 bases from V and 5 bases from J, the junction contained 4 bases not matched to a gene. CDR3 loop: CASSPQGAHEQYF. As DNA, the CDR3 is TGTGCCAGCAGTCCACAGGGGGCCCACGAGCAGTACTTC.

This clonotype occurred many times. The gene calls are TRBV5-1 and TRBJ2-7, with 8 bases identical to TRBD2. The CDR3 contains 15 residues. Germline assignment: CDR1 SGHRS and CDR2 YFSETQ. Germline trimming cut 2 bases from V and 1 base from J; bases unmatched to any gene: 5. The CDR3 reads CASSFGSGVSYEQYF. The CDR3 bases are TGCGCCAGCAGCTTCGGTAGCGGGGTATCCTACGAGCAGTACTTC.

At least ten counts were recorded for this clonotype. CDR3 bases: TGTGCCAGCAGCCAAGCTTGGGGACAGGGTTACGAGCAGTACTTC. This codes for CASSQAWGQGYEQYF. The chain is built from TRBV3-1 and TRBJ2-7; 9 bases match TRBD1. V lost 1 base, J lost 4 bases, and 5 bases stayed unmatched. The CDR3 consists of 15 residues. Germline V lookup: CDR1 LGHDT, CDR2 YNNKEL (reference sequence).

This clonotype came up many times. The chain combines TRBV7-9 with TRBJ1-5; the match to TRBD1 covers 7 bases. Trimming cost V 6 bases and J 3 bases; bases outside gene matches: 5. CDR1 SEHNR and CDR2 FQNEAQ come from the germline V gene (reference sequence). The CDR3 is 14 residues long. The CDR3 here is CASSSGTDNQPQHF. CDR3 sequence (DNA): TGTGCCAGCAGTTCTGGGACAGACAATCAGCCCCAGCATTTT.

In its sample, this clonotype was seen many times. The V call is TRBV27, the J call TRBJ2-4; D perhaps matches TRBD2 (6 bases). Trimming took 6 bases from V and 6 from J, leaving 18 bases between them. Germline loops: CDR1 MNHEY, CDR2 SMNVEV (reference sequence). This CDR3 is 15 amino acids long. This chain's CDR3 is CASSPTRLVGNIQYF. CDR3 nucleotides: TGTGCCAGCAGCCCAACTCGACTAGTGGGAAACATTCAGTACTTC.

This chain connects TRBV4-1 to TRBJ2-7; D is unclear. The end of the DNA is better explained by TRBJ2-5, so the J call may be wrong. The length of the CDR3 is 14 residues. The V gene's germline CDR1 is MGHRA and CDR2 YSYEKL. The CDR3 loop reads CASSQEWVGETQYF. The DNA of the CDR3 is TGCGCCAGCAGCCAAGAGTGGGTAGGCGAGACCCAGTACTTC.

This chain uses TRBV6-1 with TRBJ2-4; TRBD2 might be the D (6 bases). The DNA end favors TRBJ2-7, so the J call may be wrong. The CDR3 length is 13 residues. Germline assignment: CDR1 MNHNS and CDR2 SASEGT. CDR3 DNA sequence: TGTGCCAGCAGTGACCACGGGAGCCGCGAGCAGTACTTC. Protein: CASSDHGSREQYF.

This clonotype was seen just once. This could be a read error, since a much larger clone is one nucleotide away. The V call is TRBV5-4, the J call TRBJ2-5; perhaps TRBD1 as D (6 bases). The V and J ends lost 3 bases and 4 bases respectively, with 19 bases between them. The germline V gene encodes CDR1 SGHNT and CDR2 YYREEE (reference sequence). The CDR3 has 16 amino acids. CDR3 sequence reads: CASSSTSGEYGETQYF. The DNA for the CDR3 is TGTGCCAGCAGCTCAACCTCAGGGGAGTATGGAGAGACCCAGTACTTC.

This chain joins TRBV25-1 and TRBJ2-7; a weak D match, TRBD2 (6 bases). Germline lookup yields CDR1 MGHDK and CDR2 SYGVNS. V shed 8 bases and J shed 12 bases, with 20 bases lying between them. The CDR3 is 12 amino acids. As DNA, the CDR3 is TGTGCCAGCGACGGACTACAAGAGACCCTGTACTTC. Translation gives CASDGLQETLYF.

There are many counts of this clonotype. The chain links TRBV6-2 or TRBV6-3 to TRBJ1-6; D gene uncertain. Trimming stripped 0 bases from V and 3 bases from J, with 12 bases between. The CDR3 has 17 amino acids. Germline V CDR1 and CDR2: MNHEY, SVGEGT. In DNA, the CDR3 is TGTGCCAGCAGTTACTCCGGACCAGGCGGCTATAATTCACCCCTCCACTTT. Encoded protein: CASSYSGPGGYNSPLHF.

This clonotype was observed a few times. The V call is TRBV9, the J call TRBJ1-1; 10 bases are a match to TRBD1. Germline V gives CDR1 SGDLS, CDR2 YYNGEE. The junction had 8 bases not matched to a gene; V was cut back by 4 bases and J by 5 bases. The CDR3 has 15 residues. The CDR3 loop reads CASSLGQGVGTEAFF. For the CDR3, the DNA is TGTGCCAGCAGCCTAGGACAGGGGGTGGGGACTGAAGCTTTCTTT.

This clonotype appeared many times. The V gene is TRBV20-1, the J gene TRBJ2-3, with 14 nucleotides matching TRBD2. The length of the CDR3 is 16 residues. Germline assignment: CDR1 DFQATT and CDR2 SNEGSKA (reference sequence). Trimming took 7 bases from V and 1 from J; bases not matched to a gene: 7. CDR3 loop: CSEGLAGAHGTDTQYF. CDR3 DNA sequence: TGCAGTGAGGGACTAGCGGGGGCCCACGGCACAGATACGCAGTATTTT.

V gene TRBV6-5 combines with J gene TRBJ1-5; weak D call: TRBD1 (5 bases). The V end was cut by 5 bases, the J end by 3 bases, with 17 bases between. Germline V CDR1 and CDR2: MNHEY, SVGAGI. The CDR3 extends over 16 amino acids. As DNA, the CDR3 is TGTGCCAGCAGTCGATTCGGGGGGGGAAACAATCAGCCCCAGCATTTT. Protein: CASSRFGGGNNQPQHF.

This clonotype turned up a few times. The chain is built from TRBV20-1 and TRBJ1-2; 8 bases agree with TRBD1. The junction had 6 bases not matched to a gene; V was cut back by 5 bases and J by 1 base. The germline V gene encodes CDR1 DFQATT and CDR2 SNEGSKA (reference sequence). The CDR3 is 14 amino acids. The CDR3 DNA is TGCAGTGCTCGTTGGACAGGGTTTAACTATGGCTACACCTTC. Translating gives CSARWTGFNYGYTF.

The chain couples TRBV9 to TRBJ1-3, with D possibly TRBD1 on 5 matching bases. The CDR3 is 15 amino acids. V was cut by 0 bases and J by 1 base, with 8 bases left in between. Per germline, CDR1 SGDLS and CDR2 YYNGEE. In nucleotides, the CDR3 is TGTGCCAGCAGCGTAGATGGGGCTTCTGGAAACACCATATATTTT. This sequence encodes CASSVDGASGNTIYF.

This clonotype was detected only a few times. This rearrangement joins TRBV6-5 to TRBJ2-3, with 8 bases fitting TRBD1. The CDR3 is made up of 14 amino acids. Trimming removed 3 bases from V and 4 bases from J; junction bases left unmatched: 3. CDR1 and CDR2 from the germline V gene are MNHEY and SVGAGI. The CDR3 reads CASSYRTGPDTQYF. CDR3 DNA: TGTGCCAGCAGTTATAGGACAGGGCCAGATACGCAGTATTTT.